This TCR beta chain was documented in a study of CD8 T cells in Susac syndrome. On this clonotype itself: Its antigen is as yet unknown.

The study, taken as a whole, reports: As the study acknowledged, the number of individuals who were part of its TCR sequencing and HLA analysis was relatively small.

The CDR3 totals 16 residues. The germline V gene has CDR1 DFQATT and CDR2 SNEGSKA (reference sequence). V lost 0 bases, J lost 4 bases, and 16 bases lay in between. Reverse transcription of roughly 0.5 to 1 ug RNA was carried out with random hexamers. Across 54 Vbeta and 13 Jbeta, immunoSEQ multiplex PCR amplified TCR beta CDR3. TCRdb redid the calling of the immunoSEQ multiplex PCR reads with MiXCR, one entry per CDR3 protein. Found here are 150,000 to 200,000 distinct CDR3 sequences, approximately 96% of them singletons; the top ten hold more than 0.09%. Sequencing was performed on CD4+ T cells from PBMCs. This receptor was obtained from a human donor with multiple sclerosis. V usage is TRBV20-1 and J usage is TRBJ2-4; D possibly corresponds to TRBD1 (5 bases). The CDR3 DNA is TGCAGTGCTAGAGAGAAGGGGTTTCTTGGTAAAAACATTCAGTACTTC. It is translated as CSAREKGFLGKNIQYF.